This passage covers 2 T cell receptor beta chains from one sample sequenced in a study of shared clonotypes between healthy human individuals. Measured with immunoSEQ multiplex PCR; TCRdb has only the in-frame clones, and not every one. The top ten hold around 0.38% of the sample, which has under 2.5 million clones, about nine tenths seen once. Sample: naive CD4+ T cells from PBMCs. Subset given: CD45RA+ positively selected. Receptors were obtained from a man aged 18 to 29 in good health. Some clones in this sample may be carry-over from other donors' samples.

CDR3 protein: CASRPGVRTVNQPQHF. In DNA, the CDR3 is TGTGCCAGCAGACCCGGCGTTAGGACAGTCAATCAGCCCCAGCATTTT. V is TRBV28 and J is TRBJ1-5; weak D call: TRBD1 (6 bases). V shed 6 bases and J shed 3 bases, with 18 bases lying between them. This CDR3 is 16 amino acids long. Looked up from germline, CDR1 is MDHEN and CDR2 is SYDVKM.

The chain recombines TRBV2 with TRBJ2-7; 9 nucleotides line up with TRBD1. Trimming cost V 4 bases and J 3 bases; bases outside gene matches: 7. From germline, CDR1 is SNHLY and CDR2 FYNNEI. This CDR3 contains 15 residues. In nucleotides, the CDR3 is TGTGCCAGCAGTGCCCAGGACAGGGGAGGCTACGAGCAGTACTTC. Amino acid sequence: CASSAQDRGGYEQYF.